The present T cell receptor (beta chain) was sequenced within a study of blood T cell repertoires in COVID-19. Study in general: Samples came from the United States, Italy and Spain, spanning acute and convalescent COVID-19. PBMCs, B-cell-depleted T cells, or T cells were the source of the cDNA or gDNA that made up the material.

Germline V CDR1 and CDR2: SGHAT, FQNNGV. The CDR3 covers 15 residues. With V trimmed by 1 base and J by 10 bases, 10 bases remained unmatched. Per the study methods: Reference gene primer amplification yielded estimated nucleated cell counts. Assay: immunoSEQ multiplex PCR; the TCRdb copy retains only in-frame clones and omits some. Clonal size and the V and J genes are those of that table, whereas D and trimming came from the DNA. This table holds some 180,000 clones, about nine tenths found once. Sequenced sample: peripheral blood. The chain employs TRBV11-2 and TRBJ1-5, with 7 bases that match TRBD1. The sequence was obtained from a man aged 35-49 years with acute or convalescent COVID-19. The CDR3 reads CASSLGLGQSYPQHF. As DNA, the CDR3 is TGTGCCAGCAGCTTAGGGTTGGGACAGAGTTATCCCCAGCATTTT.